This TCR beta chain was sequenced for a study of post-analysis software for immune sequencing data. General study results and limits: Elevated frequency relative to controls characterized four to six TRBV segments in patients, TRBV5-6, TRBV5-1 and TRBV20-1 among them. Relative to controls, patients with multiple sclerosis showed significantly lower normalized Chao1 diversity.

There are 12 residues in the CDR3. The germline V and J ends were trimmed by 5 bases and 10 bases, with 14 bases remaining between them. From germline, CDR1 is SGHRS and CDR2 YFSETQ. cDNA libraries for TCR beta contained unique molecular identifiers. Researchers reported roughly 510,000 cDNA molecules coming from approximately 0.91 to 9.4 million T cells. One entry per CDR3 protein results from TCRdb running MiXCR on the PCR reads. Among about 810,000 distinct CDR3 sequences listed, roughly half were seen once. Concerning this clonotype itself: No antigen is known for it.

Material: blood. The V gene is TRBV5-1, the J gene TRBJ2-3; possible D gene TRBD2, 6 bases. This sequence originates from a girl between 5 and 17 years old with multiple sclerosis. In DNA, the CDR3 is TGCGCCAGCAGGAAGGAGGGTCGATCGCAGTATTTT. It translates to CASRKEGRSQYF. Using reference TRBV5-1 and TRBJ2-3 for the parts outside the CDR3, the full variable domain is KAGVTQTPRYLIKTRGQQVTLSCSPISGHRSVSWYQQTPGQGLQFLFEYFSETQRNKGNFPGRFSGRQFSNSRSEMNVSTLELGDSALYLCASRKEGRSQYFGPGTRLTVL.